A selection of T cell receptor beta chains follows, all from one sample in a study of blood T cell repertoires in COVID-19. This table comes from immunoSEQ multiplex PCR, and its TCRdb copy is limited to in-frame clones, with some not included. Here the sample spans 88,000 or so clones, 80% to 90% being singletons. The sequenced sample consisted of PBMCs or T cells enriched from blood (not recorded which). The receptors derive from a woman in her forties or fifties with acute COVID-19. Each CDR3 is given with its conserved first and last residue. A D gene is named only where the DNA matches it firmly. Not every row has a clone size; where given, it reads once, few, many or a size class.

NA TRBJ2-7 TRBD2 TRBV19 CASSPQRGLPSYEQYF TGTGCCAGCAGCCCCCAGCGGGGGCTACCCTCCTACGAGCAGTACTTC
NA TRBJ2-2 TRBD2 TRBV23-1 CASSQHSGSPGELFF TGCGCCAGCAGTCAGCATAGCGGGAGTCCCGGGGAGCTGTTTTTT
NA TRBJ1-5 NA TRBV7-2 CASSLIRRQGNQPQHF TGTGCCAGCAGCTTAATTAGGCGGCAGGGGAATCAGCCCCAGCATTTT
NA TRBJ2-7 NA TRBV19 CASSMIATYEQYF TGTGCCAGTAGTATGATAGCCACCTACGAGCAGTACTTC
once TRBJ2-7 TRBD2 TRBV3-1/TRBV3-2 CASSQDTSGGYEQYF TGTGCCAGCAGCCAAGATACTAGCGGGGGCTACGAGCAGTACTTC
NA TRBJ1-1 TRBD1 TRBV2 CASSSTGQALSEAFF TGTGCCAGCAGTTCTACCGGACAGGCCTTGTCTGAAGCTTTCTTT
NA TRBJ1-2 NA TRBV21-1 CASSPYGQGTYGYTF TGTGCCAGCAGTCCTTATGGACAGGGAACCTATGGCTACACCTTC
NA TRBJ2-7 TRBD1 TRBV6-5 CAHRDPGQPGYEQYF TGTGCCCACAGGGATCCGGGACAGCCCGGTTACGAGCAGTACTTC
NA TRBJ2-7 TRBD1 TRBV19 CASSIRDRVYEQYF TGTGCCAGTAGTATCCGGGACAGGGTATACGAGCAGTACTTC
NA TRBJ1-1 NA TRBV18 CASSPRAVTNTEAFF TGTGCCAGCTCACCACGGGCAGTGACGAACACTGAAGCTTTCTTT
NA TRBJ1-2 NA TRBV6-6 CASRPGDDYGYTF TGTGCCAGCAGGCCCGGGGATGACTATGGCTACACCTTC
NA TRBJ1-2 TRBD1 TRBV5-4 CASSTSGTGSIYGYTF TGTGCCAGCAGCACCTCCGGGACAGGGTCGATCTATGGCTACACCTTC
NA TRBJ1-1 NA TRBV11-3 CASRSQGRAFF TGTGCCAGCAGATCCCAGGGTAGGGCTTTCTTT
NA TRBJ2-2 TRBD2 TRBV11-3 CASSSDPSGSGELFF TGTGCCAGCAGCTCTGACCCTAGCGGCTCCGGGGAGCTGTTTTTT
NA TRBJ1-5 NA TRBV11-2 CASSLDQVQPQHF TGTGCCAGCAGCTTAGATCAGGTTCAGCCCCAGCATTTT
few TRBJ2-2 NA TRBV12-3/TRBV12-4 CASSPGPGGELFF TGTGCCAGCAGTCCCGGACCGGGAGGGGAGCTGTTTTTT
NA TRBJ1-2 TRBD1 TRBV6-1 CASSADAAGTGLWDSYGYTF TGTGCCAGCAGTGCAGACGCCGCAGGGACAGGGCTCTGGGATAGCTATGGCTACACCTTC
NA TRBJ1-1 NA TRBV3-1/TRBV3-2 CAAAQATGIEAFF TGTGCAGCGGCGCAGGCGACAGGTATTGAAGCTTTCTTT
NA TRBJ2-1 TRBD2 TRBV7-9 CASSLSGTSGRNEQFF TGTGCCAGCAGCTTAAGCGGGACTAGCGGAAGGAATGAGCAGTTCTTC
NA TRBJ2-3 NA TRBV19 CASSYGPDTQYF TGTGCCAGTAGTTATGGGCCAGATACGCAGTATTTT
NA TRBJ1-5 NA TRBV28 CASSLVRRGDQPQHF TGTGCCAGCAGTTTGGTCCGTCGAGGCGATCAGCCCCAGCATTTT
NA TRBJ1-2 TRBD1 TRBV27 CASSSRDRGNYGYTF TGTGCCAGCAGTAGCCGGGACAGGGGTAACTATGGCTACACCTTC
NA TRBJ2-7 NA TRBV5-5 CASSSHRVPYEQYF TGTGCCAGCAGCTCCCACAGGGTTCCCTACGAGCAGTACTTC
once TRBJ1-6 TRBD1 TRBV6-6 CASSPRQGDGSPLHF TGTGCCAGCAGTCCCCGACAGGGGGATGGTTCACCCCTCCACTTT
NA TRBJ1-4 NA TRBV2 CASSPTRVQEKLFF TGTGCCAGCAGCCCGACCAGGGTGCAGGAAAAACTGTTTTTT
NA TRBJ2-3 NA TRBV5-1 CASSLEGATSTDTQYF TGCGCCAGCAGCTTGGAAGGGGCTACTAGCACAGATACGCAGTATTTT